These T cell receptor beta chains were read from a single sample in a study of blood T cell repertoires in COVID-19. Clones were sequenced by immunoSEQ multiplex PCR, and TCRdb holds only the in-frame ones, with some missing. The data show about 200,000 clones, about 85% seen once. The material sequenced was peripheral blood. Receptors were obtained from a woman aged 40 to 50 with COVID-19, enrolled during active disease. CDR3s include the opening cysteine and the closing phenylalanine or tryptophan. The D gene is left open where the match is weak. Not all rows give a size; the values are once, few, many and, for expanded clones, a class.

cdr3_nt cdr3_aa d_call v_call clone_size j_call
TGTGCCAGCTCACAGGGGACGGAGGGATCCCACTTT CASSQGTEGSHF - TRBV18 - TRBJ1-6
TGTGCCATCAGTGAGTTACAGGGGGCGCAGGGCTACACCTTC CAISELQGAQGYTF TRBD1 TRBV10-3 - TRBJ1-2
TGTGCCAGCAGCTTGGTGTACGTGGCTCCAGATGGCTACACCTTC CASSLVYVAPDGYTF - TRBV5-4 - TRBJ1-2
TGTGCCAGCATCGATCCCCTTGCGGCAAACACTGAAGCTTTCTTT CASIDPLAANTEAFF - TRBV27 - TRBJ1-1
TGTGCCAGCAGCCCGCGGGTCGGAGGCGGTGAAAAACTGTTTTTT CASSPRVGGGEKLFF - TRBV11-1 - TRBJ1-4
TGTGCCAGCTCACCCCAGGGACATAAACTGTTTTTT CASSPQGHKLFF - TRBV18 - TRBJ1-4
TGCGCCAGCAGCTATACGACAGGGTATATCGGCGGGAACACCATATATTTT CASSYTTGYIGGNTIYF TRBD1 TRBV5-1 - TRBJ1-3
TGTGCCAGTAGTATTCACCCCCGGGACTACAATGAGCAGTTCTTC CASSIHPRDYNEQFF - TRBV19 - TRBJ2-1
TGTGCCAGCAGCCCCGGGACTTTCAACACCGGGGAGCTGTTTTTT CASSPGTFNTGELFF - TRBV4-2 few TRBJ2-2
TGTGCCAGCAGTTACCCTCGAGAGCCCAACACCATATATTTT CASSYPREPNTIYF - TRBV6-6 - TRBJ1-3
TGTGCCAGCACCCCGGGGACAGGGGTTTACAATGAGCAGTTCTTC CASTPGTGVYNEQFF TRBD1 TRBV18 - TRBJ2-1
TGCGCCAGCAGCTCGGGGAAGGTCACTGAAGCTTTCTTT CASSSGKVTEAFF - TRBV5-1 - TRBJ1-1
TGTGCCAGCAGCCCAAGCTGGGACAGACAAGAGGGCTACACCTTC CASSPSWDRQEGYTF TRBD1 TRBV11-1 - TRBJ1-2
TGCGCCAGCAGCCCTATCCTCTTAGACAGGGGAGAGCAGTACTTC CASSPILLDRGEQYF TRBD1 TRBV5-1 - TRBJ2-7
TGTGCCAGCCAAAGACAGCAAGATACGCAGTATTTT CASQRQQDTQYF - TRBV6-5 - TRBJ2-3
TGTGCCAGTAGTAGGGACAACTCCTACGAGCAGTACTTC CASSRDNSYEQYF - TRBV19 few TRBJ2-7
TGTGCTAGTGGTTCCACCCCAGGGAGGGGAAGGTATGGCTACACCTTC CASGSTPGRGRYGYTF - TRBV12-5 few TRBJ1-2
TGTGCCAGCAGCGTAGGACAGGGGCGCGATTACGAGCAGTACTTC CASSVGQGRDYEQYF TRBD1 TRBV9 - TRBJ2-7
TGTGCCAGCAGTTACCGCGGTGGAGGGGCGAACGAGCAGTACTTC CASSYRGGGANEQYF - TRBV6-5 - TRBJ2-7
TGTGCCATCGCCCGTGGGGACAGTTCCGATACCGGGGAGCTGTTTTTT CAIARGDSSDTGELFF TRBD1 TRBV10-3 - TRBJ2-2
TGTGCCAGCAGTAAGATACAGCTTAACTATGGCTACACCTTC CASSKIQLNYGYTF - TRBV2 - TRBJ1-2
TGTGCCAGCAGCTTAGTAGGGTTTCGAGCGGCCTCCACAGATACGCAGTATTTT CASSLVGFRAASTDTQYF - TRBV11-2 - TRBJ2-3
TGTGCCACGGAGGGACGCATGAACACTGGAGCTTTCTTT CATEGRMNTGAFF - TRBV6-6 once TRBJ1-1
TGTGCCAGTAACCCTCAGGGTACTGGTTTGAGAGCAGATACGCAGTATTTT CASNPQGTGLRADTQYF - TRBV19 - TRBJ2-3
TGCGCCAGCAGCCAAGATCTCGGTTACAGCCAAGAGACCCAGTACTTC CASSQDLGYSQETQYF - TRBV4-1 - TRBJ2-5
TGTGCCGGATCCCTCAGGACTAGCGGAGTCAATGAGCAGTTCTTC CAGSLRTSGVNEQFF TRBD2 TRBV30 - TRBJ2-1
TGTGCCAGCAGCAAGGGCCCATTCTATGGCTACACCTTC CASSKGPFYGYTF - TRBV21-1 - TRBJ1-2
TGTGCCCGATCGGACAGCGGACGGGAGACCCAGTACTTC CARSDSGRETQYF - TRBV5-4 - TRBJ2-5
TGTGCAAGTCGCCCAAGTTCCTGGGCGTTGAAAGGCTCCTACGAGCAGTACTTC CASRPSSWALKGSYEQYF - TRBV12-2 - TRBJ2-7
TGTGCCAGCACTACTAGCGGGAGGGCCCAAGAGACCCAGTACTTC CASTTSGRAQETQYF TRBD2 TRBV7-9 - TRBJ2-5
TGTGCCACCGGGACTAGTTCCTACGAGCAGTACTTC CATGTSSYEQYF TRBD2 TRBV2 - TRBJ2-7
TGTGCCAGCAGTTTCGGGACAGACCTTCGACAGCCCCAGCATTTT CASSFGTDLRQPQHF TRBD1 TRBV27 - TRBJ1-5
TGCGCCAGCAGATATGGACAGGGCCCCTCTGGAAACACCATATATTTT CASRYGQGPSGNTIYF TRBD1 TRBV5-1 - TRBJ1-3
TGTGCCAGCAGCCCCACGCCAGGACAGGGCTATGGCTACACCTTC CASSPTPGQGYGYTF TRBD1 TRBV7-2 - TRBJ1-2
TGCAGCGTTGTAAGTCCGTTAGCTAACTATGGCTACACCTTC CSVVSPLANYGYTF - TRBV29-1 once TRBJ1-2
TGTGCCAGCAGTGAATCCTACCGGAACACTGAAGCTTTCTTT CASSESYRNTEAFF - TRBV6-1 few TRBJ1-1
TGTGCCAGCAGCCCCACTGGCGGGGCGTACAATGAGCAGTTCTTC CASSPTGGAYNEQFF - TRBV3-1/TRBV3-2 - TRBJ2-1
TGTGCCAGTCGGGAATACAGGGCTTCCTACAATGAGCAGTTCTTC CASREYRASYNEQFF - TRBV19 - TRBJ2-1
TGTGCCAGCAGCCACGAAGGACAGCAGAACACTGAAGCTTTCTTT CASSHEGQQNTEAFF - TRBV3-1/TRBV3-2 once TRBJ1-1
TGTGCCAGCAGCGTAGCTGATGGACAGGGGGTCGGGCAGTACTTC CASSVADGQGVGQYF TRBD1 TRBV9 - TRBJ2-7
TGTGCCAGCAGCCCGCGGGGATGGAGTGGCACCGGGGAGCTGTTTTTT CASSPRGWSGTGELFF - TRBV14 few TRBJ2-2
TGTGCCAGTAGTCTATACCTGGAAACGGGCTATGGCTACACCTTC CASSLYLETGYGYTF - TRBV19 few TRBJ1-2
TGTGCCAGCAGCTTACAGGGGGATAATTCACCCCTCCACTTT CASSLQGDNSPLHF TRBD1 TRBV13 - TRBJ1-6
TGTGCCAGCAGCTTTCGACAGGGGGCAGCCAACGTCCTGACTTTC CASSFRQGAANVLTF TRBD1 TRBV5-4 - TRBJ2-6
TGTGCCAGCAGTGACCTGGACAGGGACGCTTCACCCCTCCACTTT CASSDLDRDASPLHF TRBD1 TRBV25-1 - TRBJ1-6
TGTGCCAGCAGTCACTTTGCGGGGGGGCATGAGCAGTTCTTC CASSHFAGGHEQFF TRBD2 TRBV7-9 - TRBJ2-1
TGCGCCAGCAGTCACCCGGAGAGAGACGAGCAGTACTTC CASSHPERDEQYF - TRBV23-1 - TRBJ2-7
TGTGCCAGCAGCCAGCAGGGCGCGGGGGGTGGTCAGCCCCAGCATTTT CASSQQGAGGGQPQHF - TRBV5-6 few TRBJ1-5
TGCGCCAGCGGACAGGGGACGGTGCGGGACCCTCCTAAGGCCTCCTACAATGAGCAGTTCTTC CASGQGTVRDPPKASYNEQFF TRBD1 TRBV10-1 - TRBJ2-1
TGTGCCAGCAGCCAAGGTGATAGCGGGGGGGGACATTTCACAGATACGCAGTATTTT CASSQGDSGGGHFTDTQYF TRBD2 TRBV3-1/TRBV3-2 - TRBJ2-3
TGTGCCAGTAGTATAACTAGGACCGCGTCGGAGACCCAGTACTTC CASSITRTASETQYF - TRBV19 - TRBJ2-5
TGTGCCAGCAGTTCTAGACTAGCGGGAGATCGGGATACGCAGTATTTT CASSSRLAGDRDTQYF TRBD2 TRBV6-5 few TRBJ2-3
TGCGCCAGCAGCCAAGGGATTAGCGGGGGCCCGGGGACCGGGGAGCTGTTTTTT CASSQGISGGPGTGELFF TRBD2 TRBV4-3 - TRBJ2-2
TGTGCCAGCAGCTTAGCGATACACGCTGAGCAGTTCTTC CASSLAIHAEQFF - TRBV7-2 - TRBJ2-1
TGTGCCAGCAGCCCCGCGGACAGGGTAGACGAAAAACTGTTTTTT CASSPADRVDEKLFF TRBD1 TRBV4-2 - TRBJ1-4